This T cell receptor beta chain was sequenced in a study of T cell responses to AZD1222 COVID-19 vaccine. Using immunoSEQ multiplex PCR, the repertoire was profiled, and TCRdb retains in-frame clones only, with some absent. The data contain some 170,000 clones, around 92% of them seen just once; the ten biggest clones take up approximately 1.1%. The CDR3 has 14 amino acids. Germline V gene data show CDR1 as SGHNT and CDR2 as YYREEE (reference sequence). This clone was recorded once. A junction boundary mismatches the germline segment, possibly from a read error. V usage is TRBV5-4 and J usage is TRBJ1-1; TRBD1 is a possible D gene (5 bases). This specimen consisted of peripheral blood, obtained 28 days after the second AZD1222 dose. This sequence was found in an adult who received the AZD1222 COVID-19 vaccine. The CDR3 sequence: CASSLLQVNTAAFF. The CDR3 region has the DNA TGTGCCAGCAGCTTGCTACAGGTGAACACTGCAGCTTTCTTT. The whole variable domain, filled in from reference TRBV5-4 and TRBJ1-1, reads ETGVTQSPTHLIKTRGQQVTLRCSSQSGHNTVSWYQQALGQGPQFIFQYYREEENGRGNFPPRFSGLQFPNYSSELNVNALELDDSALYLCASSLLQVNTAAFFGQGTRLTVV.